This TCR beta chain is from a study of beta chain features in type 1 diabetes. With 1 base removed from V and 0 bases from J, the gap between germline ends came to 2 bases. The CDR3 spans 13 residues. The V gene's germline CDR1 is SGHAT and CDR2 FQNNGV. As regards this clone: Its specificity is not known.

Study-level results: A PCR bias possibly favoring shorter templates would apply equally to patients and controls.

A heparinised blood draw that averaged roughly 110 mL was obtained once from each donor. The authors reverse transcribed all of the isolated RNA, so sequencing captured expressed TCRB transcripts. Naive, central memory and regulatory T cell samples produced a mean of about 3.5 million reads. Sequencing was performed with immunoSEQ multiplex PCR; in TCRdb, only in-frame clones are kept and a portion is missing. Among 130,000 to 150,000 clones listed, 10% were seen once. The receptor was isolated from a young man in good health. Sequenced input: naive CD4+ T cells from blood. The chain recombines TRBV11-2 with TRBJ2-3; no firm D call. This chain's CDR3 is CASSLASTDTQYF. CDR3 nucleotide sequence: TGTGCCAGCAGCTTAGCTAGCACAGATACGCAGTATTTT.